The 21 T cell receptor beta chains in this list originate from one sample, sequenced in a study of control samples from healthy donors and cancer patients. This table comes from immunoSEQ multiplex PCR, and its TCRdb copy is limited to in-frame clones, with some not included. The sample has some 110,000 clones; 75% to 90% are singletons. Input material: PBMCs. The receptor source for this set is a woman aged 50 to 60 with colorectal cancer.

V and J are TRBV29-1 and TRBJ2-3; 9 bases fit TRBD1. This CDR3 comprises 16 residues. CDR1 and CDR2 (germline): SQVTM, ANQGSEA. V was clipped by 5 bases and J by 0 bases; unmatched bases: 9. The CDR3 sequence is CSVTIQGATSTDTQYF. CDR3 DNA: TGCAGCGTTACAATACAGGGGGCCACTAGCACAGATACGCAGTATTTT.

The gene calls are TRBV28 and TRBJ1-2; D possibly corresponds to TRBD1 (6 bases). The CDR3 spans 13 residues. Trimming removed 6 bases at V and 6 bases at J, with 14 bases between. Looked up from germline, CDR1 is MDHEN and CDR2 is SYDVKM. As DNA, the CDR3 is TGTGCCAGCAGCCAGGACAGACGACATGGCTACACCTTC. Encoded protein: CASSQDRRHGYTF.

The CDR3 is CAWSLSSYEQYF. CDR3 sequence (DNA): TGTGCCTGGAGCCTTAGCTCCTACGAGCAGTACTTC. The rearrangement joins TRBV30 to TRBJ2-7; D remains unclear. V was pared by 3 bases and J by 0 bases, with 6 bases between. The CDR3 loop spans 12 amino acids. Germline CDR1 is GTSNPN and CDR2 is SVGIG (reference sequence).

This sequence joins TRBV5-4 and TRBJ2-3, with D perhaps matching TRBD1 or TRBD2 (5 bases each). Trimming took 4 bases from V and 0 from J, leaving 9 bases between them. In germline, CDR1 is SGHNT, CDR2 YYREEE (reference sequence). The CDR3 sequence is 14 residues long. CDR3 nucleotide sequence: TGTGCCAGCAGCGGGGACGCTAGCACAGATACGCAGTATTTT. Protein product: CASSGDASTDTQYF.

This chain uses TRBV6-6 with TRBJ2-2; 11 bases are shared with TRBD2. The CDR3 runs to 15 residues. The germline CDR1 and CDR2 sequences are MNHNY and SVGAGI (reference sequence). Trimming cost V 8 bases and J 0 bases; bases outside gene matches: 2. In DNA, the CDR3 is TGTGCCAGCGTACTAGCGGGGGCGAACACCGGGGAGCTGTTTTTT. This translates into CASVLAGANTGELFF.

The chain is built from TRBV7-8 and TRBJ2-7; TRBD2 aligns across 11 bases. J lost 7 bases, V lost 7 bases, and 18 bases had no gene match. Germline CDR1 and CDR2: SGHVS and FQNEAQ. This CDR3 region has 17 residues. The CDR3 DNA is TGTGCCAGCACCCCTGAGGAAGATAGCGGGGGGGTAGGAGAGCAGTACTTC. Amino acids: CASTPEEDSGGVGEQYF.

The rearrangement links TRBV12-5 to TRBJ2-2; 7 bases align to TRBD1. Germline CDR1 and CDR2: LGHNT and FRNRAP. The CDR3 runs to 16 residues. Trimming cost V 5 bases and J 1 base; bases outside gene matches: 7. This CDR3 is CASGPGTVLNTGELFF. CDR3 nucleotides: TGTGCTAGTGGTCCAGGGACAGTGTTGAACACCGGGGAGCTGTTTTTT. The complete variable domain, with remaining parts taken from reference TRBV12-5 and TRBJ2-2, reads DARVTQTPRHKVTEMGQEVTMRCQPILGHNTVFWYRQTMMQGLELLAYFRNRAPLDDSGMPKDRFSAEMPDATLATLKIQPSEPRDSAVYFCASGPGTVLNTGELFFGEGSRLTVL.

The genes are TRBV11-2 and TRBJ2-1; possibly TRBD2 for D (6 bases). The V end lost 5 bases, the J end lost 2 bases, and 19 bases lay between the germline ends. The CDR3 has 17 residues. Germline V gives CDR1 SGHAT, CDR2 FQNNGV. The CDR3, as DNA: TGTGCCAGCAGCGCCATCCGGGACTGGCCTACCTACAATGAGCAGTTCTTC. This translates into CASSAIRDWPTYNEQFF.

The chain has TRBV30 and TRBJ1-5; D perhaps matches TRBD1 (6 bases). CDR3 length: 14 amino acids. The germline V gene encodes CDR1 GTSNPN and CDR2 SVGIG (reference sequence). Trimming cost V 3 bases and J 7 bases, with 16 bases left between them. Here the CDR3 DNA reads TGTGCCTGGAGCTGGCAGGGGAGTGAACAGCCCCAGCATTTT. Its translation is CAWSWQGSEQPQHF.

The gene calls are TRBV9 and TRBJ2-1; TRBD2 is a possible D gene (5 bases). The CDR3 has 15 amino acids. The germline V gene has CDR1 SGDLS and CDR2 YYNGEE. V was pared by 0 bases and J by 4 bases, with 11 bases between. The CDR3 DNA sequence: TGTGCCAGCAGCGTAGTCGGGGTTCCTTACAATGAGCAGTTCTTC. Protein: CASSVVGVPYNEQFF.

The chain employs TRBV27 and TRBJ1-2, with D perhaps TRBD1 (5 bases). The germline gives CDR1 MNHEY, CDR2 SMNVEV (reference sequence). Trimming removed 4 bases at V and 7 bases at J, with 13 bases between. This CDR3 is 13 amino acids long. The CDR3 DNA sequence: TGTGCCAGCAGTTCCGACAGATGGGGTGGCTACACCTTC. Protein product: CASSSDRWGGYTF.

The genes are TRBV10-3 and TRBJ1-1; 8 bases agree with TRBD1. The germline gives CDR1 ENHRY, CDR2 SYGVKD. J was trimmed by 9 bases and V by 6 bases; bases with no gene match: 9. This CDR3 has 13 amino acids. The CDR3 reads CAIRGGTGNKAFF. The CDR3 bases are TGTGCCATCAGGGGCGGGACAGGTAATAAAGCTTTCTTT.

The chain has TRBV19 and TRBJ1-5, with D perhaps TRBD1 (5 bases). Trimming stripped 5 bases from V and 0 bases from J, with 14 bases between. In germline, CDR1 is LNHDA, CDR2 SQIVND (reference sequence). This CDR3 has 16 amino acids. CDR3 nucleotides: TGTGCCAGTAGTCGAACACAGGTTTATAGCAATCAGCCCCAGCATTTT. Its protein product is CASSRTQVYSNQPQHF.

CDR3 sequence: CASSLIKGRTGELFF. The CDR3 DNA follows: TGTGCCAGCAGCTTGATAAAGGGACGCACCGGGGAGCTGTTTTTT. The chain carries TRBV11-2 and TRBJ2-2; perhaps D is TRBD1 or TRBD2 (5 bases each). V lost 3 bases and J 4 bases, leaving 12 bases between the germline ends. CDR1 SGHAT and CDR2 FQNNGV come from the germline V gene. CDR3 length equals 15 residues.

The chain has TRBV3-1 (or the pseudogene TRBV3-2) and TRBJ1-2; possibly TRBD1 for D (5 bases). Trimming cost V 5 bases and J 11 bases, with 15 bases left between them. This CDR3 has 12 residues. Germline-derived CDR1 and CDR2 are LGHDT and YNNKEL (reference sequence). CDR3 sequence: CASSFDSLIYTF. In DNA form, the CDR3 reads TGTGCCAGCAGCTTCGACAGCCTAATATACACCTTC.

The chain recombines TRBV19 with TRBJ1-5; D remains ambiguous. This CDR3 has 15 residues. Germline CDR1 reads LNHDA; CDR2 reads SQIVND (reference sequence). V shed 3 bases and J shed 0 bases, with 9 bases lying between them. DNA for the CDR3: TGTGCCAGTAGTATGGAACAATCTAGCAATCAGCCCCAGCATTTT. It codes for CASSMEQSSNQPQHF.

The CDR3 here is CASSLPRIGYTF. CDR3 nucleotides: TGTGCCAGCAGTTTACCCCGTATTGGCTACACCTTC. The genes are TRBV28 and TRBJ1-2; D ambiguous. This CDR3 has 12 residues. The germline V gene encodes CDR1 MDHEN and CDR2 SYDVKM. V was trimmed by 2 bases and J by 7 bases, leaving 8 bases between them.

The chain links TRBV5-4 to TRBJ2-3; 11 bases align to TRBD2. From germline, CDR1 is SGHNT and CDR2 YYREEE (reference sequence). The CDR3 is made up of 17 amino acids. Trimming removed 4 bases from V and 9 bases from J; junction bases left unmatched: 16. CDR3 DNA: TGTGCCAGCAGCCCCGCGAGGCTAGCGGGGGGCCCGTCCACGCAGTATTTT. This sequence encodes CASSPARLAGGPSTQYF.

Points on this clone: Other DNA sequences in this sample translate to the same CDR3. The V gene is TRBV3-1 (or the pseudogene TRBV3-2), the J gene TRBJ2-7, with 8 bases lining up with TRBD2. CDR3 length: 15 residues. V dropped 4 bases and J dropped 0; count of bases not matched to a gene: 5. Germline V CDR1 and CDR2: LGHDT, YNNKEL (reference sequence). The CDR3 loop reads CASSPGGGGSYEQYF. In DNA, the CDR3 is TGTGCCAGCAGCCCCGGGGGGGGCGGCTCCTACGAGCAGTACTTC.

J is TRBJ1-5 and V is TRBV19; D gene unclear. The V gene lost 7 bases and the J gene lost 1 base, with 11 bases spanning the gap. CDR1 and CDR2 from the germline V gene are LNHDA and SQIVND (reference sequence). This CDR3 region has 14 residues. CDR3 DNA sequence: TGTGCCAGTAACGACAAACCGAGCAATCAGCCCCAGCATTTT. Translated, it gives CASNDKPSNQPQHF.

The CDR3 sequence is CASDPGQGKTEAFF. In DNA, the CDR3 is TGTGCCAGCGATCCGGGACAGGGTAAAACTGAAGCTTTCTTT. The chain is built from TRBV5-8 and TRBJ1-1, with 9 positions matching TRBD1. The germline gives CDR1 SGHTS, CDR2 YDEGEE. The CDR3 has 14 residues. V gave up 7 bases and J gave up 5 bases; unmatched junction bases: 9.